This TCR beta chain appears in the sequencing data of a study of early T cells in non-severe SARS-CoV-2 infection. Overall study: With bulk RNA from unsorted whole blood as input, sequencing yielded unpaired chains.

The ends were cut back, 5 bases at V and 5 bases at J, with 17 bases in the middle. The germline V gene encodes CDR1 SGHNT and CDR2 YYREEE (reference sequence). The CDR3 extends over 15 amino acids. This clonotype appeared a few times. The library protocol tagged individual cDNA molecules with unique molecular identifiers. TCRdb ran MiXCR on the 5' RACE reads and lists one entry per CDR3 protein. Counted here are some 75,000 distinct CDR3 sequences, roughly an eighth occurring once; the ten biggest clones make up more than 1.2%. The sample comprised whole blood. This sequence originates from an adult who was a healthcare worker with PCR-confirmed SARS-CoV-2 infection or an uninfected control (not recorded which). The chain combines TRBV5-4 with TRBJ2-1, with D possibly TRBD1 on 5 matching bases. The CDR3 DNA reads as TGTGCCAGCAGACCCAGGCAGGGCAATCACAATGAGCAGTTCTTC. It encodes CASRPRQGNHNEQFF.